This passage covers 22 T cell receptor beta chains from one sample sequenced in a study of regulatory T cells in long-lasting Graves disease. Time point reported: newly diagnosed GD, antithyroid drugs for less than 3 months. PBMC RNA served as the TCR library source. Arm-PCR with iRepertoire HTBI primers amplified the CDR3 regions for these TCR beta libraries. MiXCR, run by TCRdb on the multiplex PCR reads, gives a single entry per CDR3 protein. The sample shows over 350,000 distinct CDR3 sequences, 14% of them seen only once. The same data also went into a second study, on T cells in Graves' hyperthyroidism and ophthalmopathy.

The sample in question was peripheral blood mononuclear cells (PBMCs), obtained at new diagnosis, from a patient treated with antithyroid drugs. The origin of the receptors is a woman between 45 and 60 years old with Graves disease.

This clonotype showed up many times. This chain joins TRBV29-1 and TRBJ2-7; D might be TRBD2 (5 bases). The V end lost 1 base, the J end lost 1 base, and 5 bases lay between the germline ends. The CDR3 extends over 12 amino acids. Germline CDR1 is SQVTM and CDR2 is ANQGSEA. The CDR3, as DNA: TGCAGCGTTGAAGCGGGGTCCTACGAGCAGTACTTC. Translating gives CSVEAGSYEQYF.

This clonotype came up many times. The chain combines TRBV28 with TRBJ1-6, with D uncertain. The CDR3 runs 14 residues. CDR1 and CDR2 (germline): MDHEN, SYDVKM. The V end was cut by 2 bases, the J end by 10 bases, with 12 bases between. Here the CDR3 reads CASSLGLRKSPLHF. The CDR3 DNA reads TGTGCCAGCAGTTTAGGGTTAAGAAAGTCACCCCTCCACTTT.

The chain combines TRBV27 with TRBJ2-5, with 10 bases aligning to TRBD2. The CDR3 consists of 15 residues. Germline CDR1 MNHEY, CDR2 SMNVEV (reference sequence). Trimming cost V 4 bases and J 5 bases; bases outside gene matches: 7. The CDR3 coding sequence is TGTGCCAGCAGTTCGAGCGGGAGGGGCCGGGAGACCCAGTACTTC. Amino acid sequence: CASSSSGRGRETQYF.

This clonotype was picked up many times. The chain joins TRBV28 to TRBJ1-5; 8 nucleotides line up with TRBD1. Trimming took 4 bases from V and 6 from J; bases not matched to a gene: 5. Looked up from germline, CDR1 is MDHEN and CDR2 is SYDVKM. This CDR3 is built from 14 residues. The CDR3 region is CASSSGTGVQPQHF. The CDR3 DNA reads TGTGCCAGCAGTTCCGGGACAGGCGTTCAGCCCCAGCATTTT.

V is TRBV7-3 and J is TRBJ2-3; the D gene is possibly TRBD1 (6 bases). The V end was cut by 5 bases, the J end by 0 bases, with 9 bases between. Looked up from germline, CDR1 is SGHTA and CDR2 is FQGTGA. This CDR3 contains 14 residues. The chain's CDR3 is CASSQQGSTDTQYF. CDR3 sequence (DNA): TGTGCCAGCAGCCAACAGGGAAGCACAGATACGCAGTATTTT.

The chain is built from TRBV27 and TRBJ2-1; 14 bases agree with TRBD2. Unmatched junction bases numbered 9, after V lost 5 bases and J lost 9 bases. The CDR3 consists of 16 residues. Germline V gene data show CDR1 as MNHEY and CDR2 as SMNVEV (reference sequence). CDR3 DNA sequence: TGTGCCAGCAGTCCTCCGGGACTAGCGGGAGTGTTTGAGCAGTTCTTC. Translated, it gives CASSPPGLAGVFEQFF.

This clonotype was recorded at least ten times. The CDR3 reads CASTRLPVGAGYTF. The CDR3 bases are TGTGCCAGCACTCGTCTCCCCGTGGGGGCCGGCTACACCTTC. The gene calls are TRBV28 and TRBJ1-2; perhaps TRBD1 as D (6 bases). This CDR3 is 14 amino acids long. Trimming removed 7 bases from V and 8 bases from J, with 20 bases in between. CDR1 is MDHEN and CDR2 is SYDVKM in the germline V gene.

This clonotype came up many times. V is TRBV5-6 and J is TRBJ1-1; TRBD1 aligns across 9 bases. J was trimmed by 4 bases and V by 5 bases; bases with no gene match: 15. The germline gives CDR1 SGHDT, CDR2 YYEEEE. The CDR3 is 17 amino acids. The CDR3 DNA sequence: TGTGCCAGCAGGGACACGGGACAGGGCGTCTCGGGCACTGAAGCTTTCTTT. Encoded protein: CASRDTGQGVSGTEAFF.

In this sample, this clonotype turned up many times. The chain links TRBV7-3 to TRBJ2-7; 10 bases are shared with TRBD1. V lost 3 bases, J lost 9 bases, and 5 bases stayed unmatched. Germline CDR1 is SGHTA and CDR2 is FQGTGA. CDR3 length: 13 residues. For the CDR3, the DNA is TGTGCCAGCAGCTTGGGACAGGGGAGGAGGCAGTACTTC. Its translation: CASSLGQGRRQYF.

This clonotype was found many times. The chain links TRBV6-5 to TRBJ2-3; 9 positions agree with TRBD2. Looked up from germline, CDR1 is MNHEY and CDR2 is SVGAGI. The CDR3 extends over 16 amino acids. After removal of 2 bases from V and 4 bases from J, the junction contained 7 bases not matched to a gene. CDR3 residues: CASSYGAGGPADTQYF. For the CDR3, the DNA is TGTGCCAGCAGTTACGGGGCGGGAGGGCCGGCAGATACGCAGTATTTT.

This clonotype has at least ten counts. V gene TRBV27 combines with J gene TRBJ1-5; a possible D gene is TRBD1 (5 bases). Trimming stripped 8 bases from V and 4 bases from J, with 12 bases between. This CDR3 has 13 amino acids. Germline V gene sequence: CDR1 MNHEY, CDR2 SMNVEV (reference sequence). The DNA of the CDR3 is TGTGCCAGCCGTACAGGAACAAATCAGCCCCAGCATTTT. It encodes CASRTGTNQPQHF.

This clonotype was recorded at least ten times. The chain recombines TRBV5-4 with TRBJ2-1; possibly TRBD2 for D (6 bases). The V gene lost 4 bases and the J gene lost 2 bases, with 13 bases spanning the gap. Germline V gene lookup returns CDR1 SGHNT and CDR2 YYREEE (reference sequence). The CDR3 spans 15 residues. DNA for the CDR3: TGTGCCAGCAGCAGGAGGGCAGATACCTACAATGAGCAGTTCTTC. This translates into CASSRRADTYNEQFF.

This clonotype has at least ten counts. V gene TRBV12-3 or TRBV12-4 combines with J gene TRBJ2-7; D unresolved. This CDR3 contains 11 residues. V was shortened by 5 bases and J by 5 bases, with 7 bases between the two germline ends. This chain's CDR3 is CASSNIHEQYF. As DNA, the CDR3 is TGTGCCAGCAGTAACATCCACGAGCAGTACTTC.

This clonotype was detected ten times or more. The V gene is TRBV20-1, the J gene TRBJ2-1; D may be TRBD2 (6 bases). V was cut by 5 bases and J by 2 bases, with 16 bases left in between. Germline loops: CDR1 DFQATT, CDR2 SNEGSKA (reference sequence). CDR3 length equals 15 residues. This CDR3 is CSAQLWGEAYNEQFF. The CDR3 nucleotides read TGCAGTGCTCAGCTCTGGGGGGAAGCCTACAATGAGCAGTTCTTC.

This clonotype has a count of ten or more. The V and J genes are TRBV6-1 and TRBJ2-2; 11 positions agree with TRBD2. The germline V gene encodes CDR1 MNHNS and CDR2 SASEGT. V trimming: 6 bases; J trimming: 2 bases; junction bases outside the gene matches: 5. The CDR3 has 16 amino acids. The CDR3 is CASSIRLAGNTGELFF. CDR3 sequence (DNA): TGTGCCAGCAGCATAAGACTAGCGGGAAACACCGGGGAGCTGTTTTTT.

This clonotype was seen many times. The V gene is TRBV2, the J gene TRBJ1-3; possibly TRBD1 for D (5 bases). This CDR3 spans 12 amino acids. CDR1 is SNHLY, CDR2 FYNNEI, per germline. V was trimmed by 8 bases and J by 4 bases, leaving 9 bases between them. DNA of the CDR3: TGTGCCAGCGCAGGGTACGGAAACACCATATATTTT. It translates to CASAGYGNTIYF.

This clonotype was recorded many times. CDR3 in DNA: TGTGCCAGCAGTCCTGAACCGGGACAGGGGAATTACAATGAGCAGTTCTTC. The encoded protein is CASSPEPGQGNYNEQFF. The chain links TRBV12-3 or TRBV12-4 to TRBJ2-1; 10 nucleotides align to TRBD1. The J segment lost 4 bases and the V segment lost 5 bases, leaving 11 bases of the junction unmatched. The length of the CDR3 is 17 residues.

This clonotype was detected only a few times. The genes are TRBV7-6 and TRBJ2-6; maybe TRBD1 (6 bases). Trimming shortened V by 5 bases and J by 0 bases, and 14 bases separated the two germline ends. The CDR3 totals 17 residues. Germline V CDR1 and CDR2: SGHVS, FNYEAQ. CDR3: CASSKYGQPSGANVLTF. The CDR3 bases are TGTGCCAGCAGCAAGTACGGACAGCCCTCTGGGGCCAACGTCCTGACTTTC. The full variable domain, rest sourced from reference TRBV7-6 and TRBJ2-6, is GAGVSQSPRYKVTKRGQDVALRCDPISGHVSLYWYRQALGQGPEFLTYFNYEAQQDKSGLPNDRFSAERPEGSISTLTIQRTEQRDSAMYRCASSKYGQPSGANVLTFGAGSRLTVL.

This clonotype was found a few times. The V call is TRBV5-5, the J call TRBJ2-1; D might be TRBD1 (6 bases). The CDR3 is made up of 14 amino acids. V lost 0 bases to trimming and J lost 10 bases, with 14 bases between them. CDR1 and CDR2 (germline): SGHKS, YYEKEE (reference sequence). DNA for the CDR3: TGTGCCAGCAGCTTGGTAACAGGGATGGCGGAGCAGTTCTTC. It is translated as CASSLVTGMAEQFF.

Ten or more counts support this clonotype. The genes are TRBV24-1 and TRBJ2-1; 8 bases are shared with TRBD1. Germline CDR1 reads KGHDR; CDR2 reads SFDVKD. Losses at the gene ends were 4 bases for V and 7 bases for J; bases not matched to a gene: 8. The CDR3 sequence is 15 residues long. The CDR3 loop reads CATSEARGLWNEQFF. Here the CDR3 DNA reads TGTGCCACCAGTGAAGCCAGGGGGCTGTGGAATGAGCAGTTCTTC.

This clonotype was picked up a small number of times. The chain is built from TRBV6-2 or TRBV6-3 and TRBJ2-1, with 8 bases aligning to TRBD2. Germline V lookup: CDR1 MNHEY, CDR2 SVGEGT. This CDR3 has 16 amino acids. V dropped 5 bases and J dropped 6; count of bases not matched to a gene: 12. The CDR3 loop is CASSRPGLVGFNEQFF. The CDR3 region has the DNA TGTGCCAGCAGTCGACCGGGACTAGTAGGATTCAATGAGCAGTTCTTC.

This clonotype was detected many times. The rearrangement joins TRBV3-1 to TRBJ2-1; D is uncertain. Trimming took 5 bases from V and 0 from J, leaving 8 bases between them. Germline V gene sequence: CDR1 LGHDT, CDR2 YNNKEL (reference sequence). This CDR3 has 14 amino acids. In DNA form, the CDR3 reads TGTGCCAGCAGCTCGTTAAGCTCCTACAATGAGCAGTTCTTC. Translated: CASSSLSSYNEQFF.